This record concerns one T cell receptor (beta chain) sequence. The antigen remains unidentified. The germline V and J ends were trimmed by 2 bases and 7 bases, with 8 bases remaining between them. The V gene's germline CDR1 is SGHVS and CDR2 FQNEAQ. There are 13 residues in the CDR3. This record comes from a study of cytomegalovirus exposure and HLA in healthy donors. Study-wide results and caveats: Most TCRs appeared rarely, but some public TCRs recurred in many donors. Earlier analysis looked at TCR beta V segments, and most were productive about 87% or about 30% of the time.

It was with 60 Vbeta and 13 Jbeta primers that the PCR ran. Per the original data handling: A later analysis counted around 80 million unique TCR beta chains, 9.5 million to 12 million shared. Assay used: immunoSEQ multiplex PCR; TCRdb lists only in-frame clones, some missing. For V, J and clone size, that table is used; D and trimming come from the DNA. Its clone listing holds about 41,000 clones. The sequence was collected from a man aged 25 to 45 in good health and CMV-seronegative. The chain employs TRBV7-8 and TRBJ2-2, with a tentative D call TRBD2 (6 bases). The sequenced sample was PBMCs. The CDR3 DNA reads as TGTGCCAGCAGCTTATGGGGGGACGGGGAGCTGTTTTTT. Protein sequence: CASSLWGDGELFF.